This entry features one T cell receptor (beta chain) sequence. TCRdb processed the 5' RACE reads anew with MiXCR; each CDR3 protein has one entry. Counted here are tens of thousands of distinct CDR3 sequences, 4% to 5% occurring once; the ten biggest clones make up under 20%. Looked up from germline, CDR1 is MGHRA and CDR2 is YSYEKL. The CDR3 length is 14 residues. The ends were cut back, 4 bases at V and 4 bases at J, with 10 bases in the middle. This specimen belongs to a study of early T cells in non-severe SARS-CoV-2 infection. Study-wide context: Sequencing of bulk RNA from unsorted whole blood was done, without chain pairing.

This TCR was sampled from an adult who was a healthcare worker with PCR-confirmed SARS-CoV-2 infection or an uninfected control (not recorded which). The J gene is TRBJ2-2, the V gene TRBV4-1, with TRBD1 as a possible D gene (5 bases). What was sequenced was whole blood. CDR3 bases: TGCGCCAGCAGCCCTCGGACAACCACCGGGGAGCTGTTTTTT. Translated, it gives CASSPRTTTGELFF.